This T cell receptor (beta chain) was captured in a study of T cell clonality in common variable immunodeficiency (dated by TCRdb to the mid-2010s). Overall results and qualifications from the work: CVID subjects shared fewer TCRbeta clones with each other than healthy controls did (p < 0.0001). Correlations between repertoire features and clinical complications were limited by patient heterogeneity within the CVID cohort. It was noted by the authors that sequencing of the repertoires of T cell subpopulations would be needed to clarify the cause of the increased clonality in CVID. Reportedly, TCRbeta sequences from CVID had fewer deletions and N-nucleotide insertions, and highly modified clones with 13 or more V deletions were absent from CVID. Increased TCRbeta clonality was found in CVID subjects compared with healthy controls (t-test p = 0.018), with the increase being most characteristic of about a third of subjects. Although equal DNA input was used, an average of roughly 80,000 unique sequences per sample was obtained for controls, compared with about 31,547 for CVID samples.

CDR1 and CDR2, per the germline V gene, are LGHNT and FRNRAP. The V and J ends are trimmed by 1 base and 3 bases, leaving 10 bases between them. From the cysteine through the phenylalanine, the CDR3 covers 14 amino acids. The DNA has 33 bases, all within the CDR3, and is read from base 1. This clone was picked up many times. Its binding antigen is unknown. The sequence runs out 3 residues before the end of the CDR3; the remainder is reconstructed from the germline J gene. Both CVID patients and healthy controls were predominantly of Caucasian heritage. Heparinized peripheral whole blood samples of roughly 5 to 8.5 ml were obtained from each donor. Genomic DNA from adults with common variable immune deficiency (CVID) and from healthy adult controls was used for sequencing of TCRbeta CDR3 repertoires. The control group comprised some 22 healthy adult volunteers, around 12 female and roughly ten male, aged about 20 to 70 years with a mean age of around 37. Diluted blood was subjected to density centrifugation over Hypaque 1077 or Ficoll-Paque for isolation of peripheral blood mononuclear cells. Unsorted mononuclear cells served as the source of genomic DNA, which was extracted either by Qiagen column purification or by a centrifugation-based method.

Equivalent amounts of genomic DNA from CVID and control samples were used as sequencing input. For every sample, a 60 bp segment covering the rearranged TCRbeta CDR3 region was amplified and then sequenced. TCRbeta amplification used the immunoSEQ assay, a bias-corrected multiplex PCR with high-throughput sequencing. The published analysis was carried out like this. Every unique nucleotide sequence counted as a clone and was annotated with V, D and J genes, copy number and frequency. Sequences were labeled productive if in frame, and non-productive if out of frame or containing stop codons. Clonality was calculated from Shannon's entropy as previously described. The predicted amino acid sequences of productive clones were used to derive mean CDR3 Kyte-Doolittle hydropathy. Using the R hclust function, scaled V gene usage was clustered hierarchically with Manhattan distance and complete linkage. To assess clone sharing by CDR3 amino acid sequence, 12 repertoires per group were resampled over 100 rounds. Repertoires were searched for 70 published EBV-specific and approximately 240 published CMV-specific TCRbeta sequences. Analysis left out two CVID samples that produced under 10,000 sequences, so around 40 CVID repertoires remained. This immuneACCESS table, as held by TCRdb, lists in-frame sequences with V and J called but not all clones. Of the missing ones, under half trace to an unresolved V gene in checked studies; the others have no known cause. Clone size and the V and J calls come from that table; the DNA yielded D and trimming. This sample is represented by roughly 79,000 clones, with no singletons among them. The leading ten clones occupy about 0.8% of the sample.

The chain joins TRBV12-5 to TRBJ2-7, with no reliable assignment of the D segment. The origin of this receptor is a person aged 18 to 70 in good health. The sequenced sample consisted of peripheral blood mononuclear cells. The CDR3 bases that were read are TGTGCTAGTGGTTTGGACACGCCCCTCTACGAG. Its coded protein is CASGLDTPLYE. The whole CDR3 protein reads CASGLDTPLYEQYF.